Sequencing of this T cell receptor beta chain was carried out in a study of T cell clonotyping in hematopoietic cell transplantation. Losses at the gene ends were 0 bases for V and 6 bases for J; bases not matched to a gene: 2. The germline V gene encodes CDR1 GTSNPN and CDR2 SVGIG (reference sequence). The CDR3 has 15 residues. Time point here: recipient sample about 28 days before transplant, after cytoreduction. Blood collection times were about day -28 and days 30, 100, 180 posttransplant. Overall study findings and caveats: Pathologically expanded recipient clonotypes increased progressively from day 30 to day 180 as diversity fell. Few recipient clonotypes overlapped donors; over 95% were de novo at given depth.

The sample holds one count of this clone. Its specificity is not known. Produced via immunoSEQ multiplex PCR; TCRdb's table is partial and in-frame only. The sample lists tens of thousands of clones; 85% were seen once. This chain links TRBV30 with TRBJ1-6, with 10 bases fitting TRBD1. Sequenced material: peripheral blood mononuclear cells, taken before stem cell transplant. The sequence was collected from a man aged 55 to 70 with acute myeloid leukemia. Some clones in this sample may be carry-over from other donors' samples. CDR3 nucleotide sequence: TGTGCCTGGAGTGTGACAGGGGGCCGTAATTCACCCCTCCACTTT. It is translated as CAWSVTGGRNSPLHF.